This T cell receptor beta chain is from a study of cytomegalovirus exposure and HLA in healthy donors. Study-level background: A subsequent analysis stated that the approximately 120 validation repertoires were run on the same platform as the 550 to 750 first-cohort repertoires. Study observations and caveats: The classifier, whose performance was assessed in both the original and validation cohorts, reportedly diagnosed cytomegalovirus status with high specificity and sensitivity. In vitro checks showed that a few CMV-associated chains really do target CMV antigens. A later analysis found first-cohort TCR clusters tended to co-occur in the 130 or so validation repertoires.

Here immunoSEQ multiplex PCR was the method, and the copy in TCRdb shows in-frame clones only, minus some. Of under 75,000 clones listed, approximately 80% are singletons. The ends lost 6 bases at V and 12 bases at J; junction bases unmatched: 17. The CDR3 has 17 residues. Germline lookup yields CDR1 SEHNR and CDR2 FQNEAQ (reference sequence). This clone rates as medium-sized. What it recognizes is unknown. The chain couples TRBV7-9 to TRBJ2-1; TRBD2 agrees at 13 bases. The sample taken for sequencing was PBMCs. The sequence derives from a man younger than 40 in good health and CMV-seronegative. Written as DNA, the CDR3 is TGTGCCAGCAGGCCCCGACTAGCGGGAGGTATGGGGGTTGGGCAGTTCTTC. Its translation: CASRPRLAGGMGVGQFF.